This T cell receptor beta chain was documented in a study of T-cell memory formation after mild COVID-19. Study context: In these data, TCR clusters were largely donor specific.

This clonotype was picked up many times. TCRdb processed the 5' RACE reads anew with MiXCR; each CDR3 protein has one entry. The sample has a few hundred thousand distinct CDR3 sequences; approximately 21% are singletons. The specimen was PBMCs or a T cell subset sorted from them (not recorded which). This sequence originates from an adult woman who had mild COVID-19 (a few samples of this study predate the infection). Cell type and time point are not known.

DNA of the CDR3: TGCAGCGTTGGGTTGTTGGGGCAGGGGACAGATACGCAGTATTTT. Protein product: CSVGLLGQGTDTQYF. The genes are TRBV29-1 and TRBJ2-3; possible D gene TRBD1, 6 bases. Germline CDR1 SQVTM, CDR2 ANQGSEA. V lost 4 bases and J lost 3, with 17 bases in between. This CDR3 has 15 amino acids.